A selection of T cell receptor beta chains follows, all from one sample in a study of blood T cell repertoires in COVID-19. Assay used: immunoSEQ multiplex PCR; TCRdb lists only in-frame clones, some missing. Here the sample spans 150,000 to 250,000 clones, 82% being singletons. Sequencing used PBMCs or T cells enriched from blood (not recorded which). Receptor source: a man aged 35 to 55 who had recovered from COVID-19. CDR3s include the opening cysteine and the closing phenylalanine or tryptophan. A D gene is named only where the DNA matches it firmly. Some rows have no size entry. The others give once, few or many, or a class for an expanded clone.

>TRBD1|TRBV7-2|TRBJ1-2|-
CASSHRGNYGYTF
TGTGCCAGCAGCCACAGGGGTAACTATGGCTACACCTTC
>-|TRBV10-3|TRBJ2-3|-
CAISDGGTPDTQYF
TGTGCCATCAGTGACGGCGGGACCCCAGATACGCAGTATTTT
>TRBD2|TRBV5-1|TRBJ2-1|-
CASSPPGPGGLNEQFF
TGCGCCAGCAGTCCACCCGGCCCGGGGGGACTCAATGAGCAGTTCTTC
>TRBD1|TRBV28|TRBJ1-5|-
CASSRTGGGNQPQHF
TGTGCCAGCAGCCGAACAGGGGGTGGTAATCAGCCCCAGCATTTT
>-|TRBV10-3|TRBJ1-3|-
CAICVSSGNTIYF
TGTGCCATTTGCGTAAGCTCTGGAAACACCATATATTTT
>TRBD1|TRBV19|TRBJ2-7|many
CASSTGTGYEQYF
TGTGCCAGTAGCACCGGGACAGGCTACGAGCAGTACTTC
>-|TRBV6-5|TRBJ1-2|-
CASSVSGSYGYTF
TGTGCCAGCAGCGTCTCTGGCAGTTATGGCTACACCTTC
>TRBD1|TRBV5-5|TRBJ2-7|few
CASSATGESEQYF
TGTGCCAGCAGCGCAACAGGGGAGAGCGAGCAGTACTTC
>TRBD1|TRBV19|TRBJ2-7|-
CASSGIGQGSFEQYF
TGTGCCAGTAGTGGTATTGGACAGGGTTCGTTCGAGCAGTACTTC
>-|TRBV27|TRBJ2-3|-
CASSLHGVDTQYF
TGTGCCAGCAGTTTACACGGGGTTGATACGCAGTATTTT
>-|TRBV19|TRBJ1-1|-
CASSIADSPEAFF
TGTGCCAGTAGTATTGCTGACAGCCCTGAAGCTTTCTTT
>-|TRBV5-1|TRBJ2-1|once
CASSLGGRVPNEQFF
TGCGCCAGCAGCTTGGGTGGCAGGGTGCCGAATGAGCAGTTCTTC
>-|TRBV18|TRBJ2-1|once
CASSPLRGEHEQFF
TGTGCCAGCTCACCACTCAGGGGGGAGCATGAGCAGTTCTTC
>-|TRBV24-1|TRBJ2-3|-
CATSDSGQTDTQYF
TGTGCCACCAGTGACTCTGGACAGACAGATACGCAGTATTTT
>TRBD1|TRBV5-5|TRBJ1-2|-
CASSFNRGDYGYTF
TGTGCCAGCAGCTTCAACAGGGGTGACTATGGCTACACCTTC
>-|TRBV7-3|TRBJ2-7|-
CASSSGSGEQYF
TGTGCCAGCAGCTCAGGGTCTGGGGAGCAGTACTTC
>TRBD1|TRBV5-1|TRBJ2-3|-
CASSFGALQGGTDTQYF
TGCGCCAGCAGCTTTGGGGCCCTTCAGGGGGGCACAGATACGCAGTATTTT
>TRBD1|TRBV6-2/TRBV6-3|TRBJ2-7|-
CASSLDRGRQGYEQYF
TGTGCCAGCAGCTTGGACAGGGGGCGCCAGGGCTACGAGCAGTACTTC
>-|TRBV12-2|TRBJ1-1|-
CASRLKGRGFAFF
TGTGCAAGTCGCTTAAAGGGGAGGGGTTTTGCTTTCTTT
>TRBD1|TRBV5-4|TRBJ1-3|-
CASSPAPTGGGGNTIYF
TGTGCCAGCAGCCCGGCCCCGACAGGGGGAGGAGGAAACACCATATATTTT
>-|TRBV30|TRBJ1-5|-
CAWSRITGKQPQHF
TGTGCCTGGAGTAGAATAACAGGGAAGCAGCCCCAGCATTTT
>-|TRBV5-1|TRBJ2-5|-
CASSLESSSETQYF
TGCGCCAGCAGCTTGGAGAGTAGCTCGGAGACCCAGTACTTC
>-|TRBV4-3|TRBJ1-2|-
CASSQDRGYGYTF
TGCGCCAGCAGCCAAGATCGGGGCTATGGCTACACCTTC
>-|TRBV28|TRBJ1-5|few
CASRGVLSNQPQHF
TGTGCCAGCAGGGGAGTACTTAGCAATCAGCCCCAGCATTTT
>-|TRBV6-1|TRBJ1-5|-
CASSEQQENSNQPQHF
TGTGCCAGCAGTGAACAACAGGAAAATAGCAATCAGCCCCAGCATTTT
>-|TRBV6-2/TRBV6-3|TRBJ2-3|-
CASSYDSSSTDTQYF
TGTGCCAGCAGTTACGACAGTTCTAGCACAGATACGCAGTATTTT
>TRBD1|TRBV7-9|TRBJ2-7|-
CASSLNRGPYEQYF
TGTGCCAGCAGCTTAAACAGGGGACCCTACGAGCAGTACTTC
>-|TRBV7-8|TRBJ1-1|-
CASSLFRVRGAFF
TGTGCCAGCAGCTTATTTAGGGTTAGGGGAGCTTTCTTT
>-|TRBV4-3|TRBJ2-7|many
CASSQGSGLDEQYF
TGCGCCAGCAGCCAAGGATCGGGTTTGGACGAGCAGTACTTC